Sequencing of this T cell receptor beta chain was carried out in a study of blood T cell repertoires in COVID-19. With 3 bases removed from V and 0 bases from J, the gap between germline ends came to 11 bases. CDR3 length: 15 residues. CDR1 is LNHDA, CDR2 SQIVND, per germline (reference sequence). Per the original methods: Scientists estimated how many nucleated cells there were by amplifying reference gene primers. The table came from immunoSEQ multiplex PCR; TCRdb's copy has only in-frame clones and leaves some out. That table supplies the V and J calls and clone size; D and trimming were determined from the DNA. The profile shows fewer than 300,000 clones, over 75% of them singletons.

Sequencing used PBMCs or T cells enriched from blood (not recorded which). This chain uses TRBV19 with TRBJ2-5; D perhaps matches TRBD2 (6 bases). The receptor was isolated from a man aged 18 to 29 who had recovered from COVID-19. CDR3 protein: CASSIQGLDQETQYF. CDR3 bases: TGTGCCAGTAGTATTCAGGGACTGGACCAAGAGACCCAGTACTTC.